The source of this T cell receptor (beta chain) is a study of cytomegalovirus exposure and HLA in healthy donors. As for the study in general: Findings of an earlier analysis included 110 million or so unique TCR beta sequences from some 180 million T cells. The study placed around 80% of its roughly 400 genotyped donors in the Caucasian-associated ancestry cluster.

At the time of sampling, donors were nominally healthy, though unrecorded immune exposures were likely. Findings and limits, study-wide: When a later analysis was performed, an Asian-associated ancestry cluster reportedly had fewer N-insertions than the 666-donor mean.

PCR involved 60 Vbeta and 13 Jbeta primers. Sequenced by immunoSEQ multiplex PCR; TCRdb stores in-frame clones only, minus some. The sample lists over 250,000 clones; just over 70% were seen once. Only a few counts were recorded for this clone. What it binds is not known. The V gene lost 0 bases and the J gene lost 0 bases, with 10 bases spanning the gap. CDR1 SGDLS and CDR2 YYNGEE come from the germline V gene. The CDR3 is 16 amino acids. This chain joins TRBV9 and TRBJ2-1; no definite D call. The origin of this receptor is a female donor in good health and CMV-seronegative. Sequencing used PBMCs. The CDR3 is CASSVGGLSSYNEQFF. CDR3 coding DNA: TGTGCCAGCAGCGTAGGAGGCTTAAGCTCCTACAATGAGCAGTTCTTC.